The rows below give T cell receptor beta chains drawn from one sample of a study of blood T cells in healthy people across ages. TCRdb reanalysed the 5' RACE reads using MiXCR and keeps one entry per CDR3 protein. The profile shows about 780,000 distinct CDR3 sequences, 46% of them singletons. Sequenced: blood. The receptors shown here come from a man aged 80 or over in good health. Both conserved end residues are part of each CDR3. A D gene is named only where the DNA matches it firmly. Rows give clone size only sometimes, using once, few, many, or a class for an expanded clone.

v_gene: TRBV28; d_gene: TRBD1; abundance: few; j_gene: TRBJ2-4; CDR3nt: TGTGCCAGCAAAGCCCCAAGGGGGCGCGAAAATGAGCAGTACTTC; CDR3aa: CASKAPRGRENEQYF
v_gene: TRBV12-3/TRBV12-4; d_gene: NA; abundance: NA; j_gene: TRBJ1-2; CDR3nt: TGTGCCAGCAGGACCGCAGGGATCGGGGGCTACACCTTC; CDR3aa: CASRTAGIGGYTF
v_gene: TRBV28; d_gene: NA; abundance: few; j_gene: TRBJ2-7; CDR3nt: TGTGCCAGCACCATCAAACGGCACGGATACGAGCAGTACTTC; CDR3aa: CASTIKRHGYEQYF
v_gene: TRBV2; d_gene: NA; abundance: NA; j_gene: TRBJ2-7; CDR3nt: TGTGCCAGCATACCCTTAGGTAGCGGTAAATACAATGAGCAGTACTTC; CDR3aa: CASIPLGSGKYNEQYF
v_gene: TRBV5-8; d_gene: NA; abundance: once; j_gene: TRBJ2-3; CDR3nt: TGTGCCAGCAGCTTTGCAGGGGTGAATACGCAGTATTTT; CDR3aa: CASSFAGVNTQYF
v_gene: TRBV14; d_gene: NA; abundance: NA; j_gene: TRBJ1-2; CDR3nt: TGTGCCAGCAGTCCGACTGTCCACTCCTATGGCTACACCTTC; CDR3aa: CASSPTVHSYGYTF
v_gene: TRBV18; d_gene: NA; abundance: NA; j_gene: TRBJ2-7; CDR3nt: TGTGCCAGCTCACTTACCGCTGGCAGCGGAACCTACGAGCAGTACTTC; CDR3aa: CASSLTAGSGTYEQYF
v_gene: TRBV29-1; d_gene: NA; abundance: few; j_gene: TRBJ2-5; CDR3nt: TGCAGCGTTGAGGCGGGTTACGGTGAGCAGTACTTC; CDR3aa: CSVEAGYGEQYF
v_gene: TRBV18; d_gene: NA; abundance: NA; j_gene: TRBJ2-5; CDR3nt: TGTGCCAGCTCAAGGACGAACAAAGAGACCCAGTACTTC; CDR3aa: CASSRTNKETQYF
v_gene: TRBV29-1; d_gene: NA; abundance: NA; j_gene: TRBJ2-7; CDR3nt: TGCAGCGTTCTCGGGGTCTACGAGCAGTACTTC; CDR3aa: CSVLGVYEQYF
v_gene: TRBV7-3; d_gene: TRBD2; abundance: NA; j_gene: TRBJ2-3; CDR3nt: TGTGCCTGCAGCCCCCAGGGACTAGCGGGAGAGGGCGATACGCAGTATTTT; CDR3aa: CACSPQGLAGEGDTQYF
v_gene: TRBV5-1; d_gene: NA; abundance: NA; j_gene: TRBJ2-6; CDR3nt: TGCGCCAGCAGCTTGGTTCCAGGGTCAAGCTCTGGGGCCAACGTCCTGACTTTC; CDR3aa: CASSLVPGSSSGANVLTF
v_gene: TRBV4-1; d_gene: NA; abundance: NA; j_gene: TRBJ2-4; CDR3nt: TGCGCCAGCAGACCTACCACAGGCAAAAACATTCGGTACTTC; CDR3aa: CASRPTTGKNIRYF
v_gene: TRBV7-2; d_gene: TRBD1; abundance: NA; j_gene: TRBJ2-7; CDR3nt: TGTGCCAGCAGCTTAGTAGGCTCCGGGACAGGCTACGAGCAGTACTTC; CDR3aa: CASSLVGSGTGYEQYF
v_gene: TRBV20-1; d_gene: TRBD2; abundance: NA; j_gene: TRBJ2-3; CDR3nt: TGCAGTGCTATGTCAGCGGGAGGGAGTGAGGGCACAGATACGCAGTATTTT; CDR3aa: CSAMSAGGSEGTDTQYF
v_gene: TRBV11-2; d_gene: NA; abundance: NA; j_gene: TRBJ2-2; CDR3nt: TGTGCCAGCAGCTTACAAATGAGGGAAACCGGGGAGCTGTTTTTT; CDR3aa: CASSLQMRETGELFF
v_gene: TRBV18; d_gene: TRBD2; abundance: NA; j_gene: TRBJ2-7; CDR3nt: TGTGCCAGCTCACCACCGGGAACTAGCGCATCCTACGAGCAGTACTTC; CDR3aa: CASSPPGTSASYEQYF
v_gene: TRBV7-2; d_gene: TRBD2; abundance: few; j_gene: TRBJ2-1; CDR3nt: TGTGCCAGCAGCCAGGGCCTAGGACTAGCGAATGAGCAGTTCTTC; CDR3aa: CASSQGLGLANEQFF
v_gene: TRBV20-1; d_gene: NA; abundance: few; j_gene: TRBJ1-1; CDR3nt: TGCAGTGCTAGAGATTTTGCGGGAATCAACACTGAAGCTTTCTTT; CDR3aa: CSARDFAGINTEAFF
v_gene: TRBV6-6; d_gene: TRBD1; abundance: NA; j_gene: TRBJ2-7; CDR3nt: TGTGCCAGCAGTTACGGACAGGGGACCCCCTACGAGCAGTACTTC; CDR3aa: CASSYGQGTPYEQYF
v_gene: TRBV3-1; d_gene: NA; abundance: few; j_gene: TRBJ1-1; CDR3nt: TGTGCCAGCAGCCAAATGTTTGCGAACACTGAAGCTTTCTTT; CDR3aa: CASSQMFANTEAFF
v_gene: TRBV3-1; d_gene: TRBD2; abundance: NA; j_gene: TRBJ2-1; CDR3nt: TGTGCCAGCAGCCAAAGGACTAGCACCCTCCACAATGAGCAGTTCTTC; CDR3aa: CASSQRTSTLHNEQFF
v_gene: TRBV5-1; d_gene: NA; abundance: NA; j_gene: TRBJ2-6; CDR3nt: TGCGCCAGCAGCTTGAGGTCGCGAACGGAGTCCTCTGGGACCAACGTCCTGACTTTC; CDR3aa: CASSLRSRTESSGTNVLTF
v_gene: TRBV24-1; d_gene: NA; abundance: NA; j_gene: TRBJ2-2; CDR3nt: TGTGCCACCAGTGATTTTCCCGGGGAGCTGTTTTTT; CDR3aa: CATSDFPGELFF
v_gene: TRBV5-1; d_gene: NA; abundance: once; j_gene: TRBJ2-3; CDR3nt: TGCGCCAGCACCTCGGGGGGCCATGCAGATACGCAGTATTTT; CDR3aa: CASTSGGHADTQYF